This T cell receptor beta chain is from a study of T cell repertoires in cytomegalovirus infection (dated by TCRdb to about 2019). Looking at the study overall: The peptide stimulations were aimed at well-studied HLA-B-restricted epitopes as well as recently identified HLA-C-restricted CMV epitopes, whose presentation resists viral immunomodulation. The HLA type of each donor mattered for the analysis, because public TCR beta signatures pointed to carriage of CMV infection along with the matching HLA type. What the authors observed across the whole study: The ex vivo response was dominated by HLA-C-restricted CMV-specific TCR beta clonotypes, which also provided the single most frequent clonotype in two of eight donors. Cumulative frequency of public TCR beta family members discriminated carriers of CMV infection plus the relevant HLA type in this cohort and an independent approximately 370-donor cohort.

Data came from an Illumina HiSeq 1500. TCRdb reprocessing: public reads trimmed at Q25 with fastp, clones called with MiXCR, in-frame beta chains kept. Rows with one shared CDR3 protein collapse into an entry with the most common genes and DNA. The sample table contains approximately 300,000 distinct CDR3 sequences; only one count was recorded for roughly 25% of them. The leading ten clones occupy roughly 13% of the sample. Counted from cysteine to phenylalanine, this CDR3 has 16 amino acids. Of the read, only the CDR3 DNA is kept; its 48 bases are in frame from base 1. From a lookup of the germline V gene (reference sequence), CDR1 and CDR2 are SEHNR and FQNEAQ. The V end loses 5 bases and the J end loses 2 bases, and a stretch of 18 bases separates them. Only a few counts were recorded for this clonotype. The antigen it binds to is not known. No much larger clonotype is one base removed from it; base qualities were not supplied.

This specimen's treatment or condition label, interpreted: in vitro stimulation with specific CMV peptide epitopes to enrich CMV-specific T cells. The starting material was cultured PBMCs, obtained from culture after CMV antigen stimulation. This sequence originates from a human donor in good health (CMV status not recorded). Some clones in this sample may be carry-over from other donors' samples. The sequence joins TRBV7-9 to TRBJ2-5; TRBD2 is a possible D gene, resting on 6 matching bases. The CDR3 sequence is CASSRFSGSGQETQYF. The DNA reads TGTGCCAGCAGCCGATTCTCTGGGAGCGGGCAAGAGACCCAGTACTTC.